Each of the 5 T cell receptor beta chains below was sequenced from the same sample in a study of cytomegalovirus exposure and HLA in healthy donors. It was with 60 Vbeta and 13 Jbeta primers that the PCR ran. Only in-frame clones appear in the TCRdb table, and some are missing; sequencing was by immunoSEQ multiplex PCR. Counted here are roughly 160,000 clones, approximately 80% occurring once; the ten biggest clones make up 3% to 4.5%. Input material: PBMCs. Receptors were obtained from a man younger than 45 in good health and CMV-seropositive.

The chain has TRBV28 and TRBJ2-1, with D perhaps matching TRBD1 (6 bases). The CDR3 length is 15 residues. Per the germline V gene, CDR1 is MDHEN and CDR2 is SYDVKM. Trimming removed 1 base at V and 8 bases at J, with 15 bases between. The CDR3 loop is CASSLYRTDRHEQFF. The CDR3 DNA sequence: TGTGCCAGCAGTTTATATCGGACAGACCGCCATGAGCAGTTCTTC. Full variable domain (rest looked up from reference TRBV28 and TRBJ2-1): DVKVTQSSRYLVKRTGEKVFLECVQDMDHENMFWYRQDPGLGLRLIYFSYDVKMKEKGDIPEGYSVSREKKERFSLILESASTNQTSMYLCASSLYRTDRHEQFFGPGTRLTVL.

The chain combines TRBV5-1 with TRBJ1-1, with D possibly TRBD1 on 6 matching bases. CDR1 and CDR2 from the germline V gene are SGHRS and YFSETQ. The CDR3 has 15 amino acids. Trimming left V 0 bases short and J 4 bases short, with 13 bases between. This CDR3 reads CASSLAPGAVTEAFF. The CDR3 nucleotides are TGCGCCAGCAGCTTGGCCCCAGGGGCGGTCACTGAAGCTTTCTTT.

This clone came up once. The chain combines TRBV11-3 with TRBJ1-1; D might be TRBD1 (6 bases). Germline V gene data show CDR1 as SGHNT and CDR2 as YENEEA. V gave up 5 bases and J gave up 4 bases, with 11 bases separating them. This CDR3 has 13 amino acids. The CDR3 coding sequence is TGTGCCAGCAGCGGGGGGGGGCTCACTGAAGCTTTCTTT. Translating gives CASSGGGLTEAFF. Full variable domain (rest looked up from reference TRBV11-3 and TRBJ1-1): EAGVVQSPRYKIIEKKQPVAFWCNPISGHNTLYWYLQNLGQGPELLIRYENEEAVDDSQLPKDRFSAERLKGVDSTLKIQPAELGDSAVYLCASSGGGLTEAFFGQGTRLTVV.

The rearrangement joins TRBV15 to TRBJ2-3; D is unclear. CDR1 LNHNV and CDR2 YYDKDF come from the germline V gene (reference sequence). The CDR3 runs to 15 residues. The ends were cut back, 0 bases at V and 2 bases at J, with 9 bases in the middle. The CDR3: CATSRDGEATDTQYF. The CDR3, as DNA: TGTGCCACCAGCAGAGATGGTGAGGCCACAGATACGCAGTATTTT.

This chain links TRBV6-6 with TRBJ2-1, with D possibly matching TRBD2 (5 bases). The CDR3 loop spans 12 amino acids. Trimming pared 2 bases from V and 10 bases from J, leaving 9 bases between. CDR1 and CDR2 from the germline V gene are MNHNY and SVGAGI (reference sequence). This chain's CDR3 is CASSYLREEQFF. In DNA, the CDR3 is TGTGCCAGCAGTTACCTCCGGGAAGAGCAGTTCTTC.